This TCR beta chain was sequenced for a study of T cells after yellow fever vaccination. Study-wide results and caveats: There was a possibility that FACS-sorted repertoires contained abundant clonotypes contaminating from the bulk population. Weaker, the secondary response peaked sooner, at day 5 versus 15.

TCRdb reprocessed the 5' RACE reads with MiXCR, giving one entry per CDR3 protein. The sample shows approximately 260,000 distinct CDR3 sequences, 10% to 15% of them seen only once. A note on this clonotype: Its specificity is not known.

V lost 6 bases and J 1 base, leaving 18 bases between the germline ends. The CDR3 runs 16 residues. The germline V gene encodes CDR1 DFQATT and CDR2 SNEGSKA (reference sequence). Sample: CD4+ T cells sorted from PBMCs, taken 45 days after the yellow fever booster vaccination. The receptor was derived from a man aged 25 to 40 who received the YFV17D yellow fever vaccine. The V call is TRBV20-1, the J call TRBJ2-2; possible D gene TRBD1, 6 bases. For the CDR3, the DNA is TGCAGTGCAGCACCGGGACACCTTCTGAACACCGGGGAGCTGTTTTTT. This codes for CSAAPGHLLNTGELFF.